This TCR beta chain stems from a study of cytomegalovirus exposure and HLA in healthy donors. The PCR had 60 Vbeta and 13 Jbeta primers. The assay was immunoSEQ multiplex PCR, and TCRdb's table has in-frame clones only and misses some. Altogether around 130,000 clones are present, roughly 77% being singletons, with the ten largest covering 1.5% to 2%. This CDR3 is 17 amino acids long. Trimming took 0 bases from V and 1 from J; bases not matched to a gene: 6. Germline lookup yields CDR1 LGHNA and CDR2 YNFKEQ. The sample comprised PBMCs. This sequence was found in a man aged 35 to 55 in good health and CMV-seronegative. The chain carries TRBV4-2 and TRBJ2-3, with 8 bases that match TRBD2. The CDR3 loop reads CASSQEASGLRTDTQYF. In nucleotides, the CDR3 is TGTGCCAGCAGCCAAGAGGCTAGCGGGCTCCGCACAGATACGCAGTATTTT.